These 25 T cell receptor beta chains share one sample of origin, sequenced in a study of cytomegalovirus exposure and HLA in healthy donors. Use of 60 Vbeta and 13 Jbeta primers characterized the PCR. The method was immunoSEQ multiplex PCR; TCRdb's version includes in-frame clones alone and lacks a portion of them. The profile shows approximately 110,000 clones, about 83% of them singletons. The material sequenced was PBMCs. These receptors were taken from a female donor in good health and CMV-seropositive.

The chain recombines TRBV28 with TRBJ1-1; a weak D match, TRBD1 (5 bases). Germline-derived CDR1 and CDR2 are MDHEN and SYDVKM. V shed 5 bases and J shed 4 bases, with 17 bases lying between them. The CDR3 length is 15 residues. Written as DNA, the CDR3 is TGTGCCAGCAGTACGCACGGCGGGGGGTCCACTGAAGCTTTCTTT. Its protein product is CASSTHGGGSTEAFF.

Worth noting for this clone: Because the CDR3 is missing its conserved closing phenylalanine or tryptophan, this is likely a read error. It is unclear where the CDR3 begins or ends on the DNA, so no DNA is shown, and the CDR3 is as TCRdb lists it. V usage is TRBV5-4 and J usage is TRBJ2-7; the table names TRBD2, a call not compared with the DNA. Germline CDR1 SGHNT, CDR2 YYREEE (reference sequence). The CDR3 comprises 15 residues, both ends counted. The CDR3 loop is CASSERLAETPTRGT.

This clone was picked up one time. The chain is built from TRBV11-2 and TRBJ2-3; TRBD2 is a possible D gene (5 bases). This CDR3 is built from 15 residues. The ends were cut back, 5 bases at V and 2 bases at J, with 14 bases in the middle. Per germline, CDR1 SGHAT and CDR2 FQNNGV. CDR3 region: CASSEWTSLTDTQYF. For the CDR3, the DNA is TGTGCCAGCAGCGAGTGGACTTCCCTCACAGATACGCAGTATTTT.

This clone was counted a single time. CDR3 in amino acids: CASSFGGDYGYTF. DNA for the CDR3: TGTGCCAGCTCGTTCGGGGGAGACTATGGCTACACCTTC. The gene calls are TRBV18 and TRBJ1-2; a weak D match, TRBD1 (5 bases). This CDR3 is 13 amino acids long. CDR1 is KGHSH and CDR2 is LQKENI in the germline V gene. V lost 6 bases to trimming and J lost 3 bases, with 11 bases between them.

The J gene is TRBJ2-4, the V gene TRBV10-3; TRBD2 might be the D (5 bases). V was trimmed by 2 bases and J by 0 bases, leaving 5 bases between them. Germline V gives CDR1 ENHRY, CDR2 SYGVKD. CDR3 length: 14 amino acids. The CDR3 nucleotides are TGTGCCATCAGTGAGGGACTAGCCAAAAACATTCAGTACTTC. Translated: CAISEGLAKNIQYF.

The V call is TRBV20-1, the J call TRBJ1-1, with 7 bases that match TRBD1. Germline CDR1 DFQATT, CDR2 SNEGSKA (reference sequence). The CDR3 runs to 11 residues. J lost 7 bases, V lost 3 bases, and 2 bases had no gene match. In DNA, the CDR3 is TGCAGTGCTAGGGGACAGCGTGAAGCTTTCTTT. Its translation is CSARGQREAFF.

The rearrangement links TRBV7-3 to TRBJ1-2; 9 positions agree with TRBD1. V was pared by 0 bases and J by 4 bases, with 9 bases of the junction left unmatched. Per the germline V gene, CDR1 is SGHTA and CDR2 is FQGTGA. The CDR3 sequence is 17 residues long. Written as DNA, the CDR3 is TGTGCCAGCAGCTTAACAGGGGACAGGGTTATTCTCTATGGCTACACCTTC. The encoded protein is CASSLTGDRVILYGYTF. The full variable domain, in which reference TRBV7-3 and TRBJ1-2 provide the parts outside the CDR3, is GAGVSQTPSNKVTEKGKYVELRCDPISGHTALYWYRQSLGQGPEFLIYFQGTGAADDSGLPNDRFFAVRPEGSVSTLKIQRTERGDSAVYLCASSLTGDRVILYGYTFGSGTRLTVV.

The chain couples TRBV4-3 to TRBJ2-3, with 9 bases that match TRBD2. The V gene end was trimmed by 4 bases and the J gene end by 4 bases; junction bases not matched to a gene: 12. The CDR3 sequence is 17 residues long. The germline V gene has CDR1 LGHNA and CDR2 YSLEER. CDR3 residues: CASSPLSGGGASDTQYF. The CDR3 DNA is TGCGCCAGCAGCCCCCTCTCCGGCGGGGGGGCCTCAGATACGCAGTATTTT.

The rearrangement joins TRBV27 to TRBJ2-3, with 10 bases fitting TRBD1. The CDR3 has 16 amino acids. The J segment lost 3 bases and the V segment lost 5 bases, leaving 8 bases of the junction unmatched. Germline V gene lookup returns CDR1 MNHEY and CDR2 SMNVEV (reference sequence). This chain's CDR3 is CASSPFRDRGTDTQYF. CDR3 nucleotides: TGTGCCAGCAGTCCCTTCCGGGACAGGGGAACAGATACGCAGTATTTT.

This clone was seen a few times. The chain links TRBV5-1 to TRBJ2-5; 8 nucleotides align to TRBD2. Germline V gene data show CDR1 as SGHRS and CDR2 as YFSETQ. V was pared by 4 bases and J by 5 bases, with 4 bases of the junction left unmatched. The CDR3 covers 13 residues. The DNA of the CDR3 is TGCGCCAGCAGCAGCGGGAGCGGTGAGACCCAGTACTTC. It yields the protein CASSSGSGETQYF.

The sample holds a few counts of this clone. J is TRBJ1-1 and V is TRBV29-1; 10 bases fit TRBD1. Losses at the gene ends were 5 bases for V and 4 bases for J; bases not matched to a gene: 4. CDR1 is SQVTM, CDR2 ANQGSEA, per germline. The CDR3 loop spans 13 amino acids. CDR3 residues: CSVRTGGSTEAFF. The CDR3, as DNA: TGCAGCGTTCGGACAGGGGGATCCACTGAAGCTTTCTTT.

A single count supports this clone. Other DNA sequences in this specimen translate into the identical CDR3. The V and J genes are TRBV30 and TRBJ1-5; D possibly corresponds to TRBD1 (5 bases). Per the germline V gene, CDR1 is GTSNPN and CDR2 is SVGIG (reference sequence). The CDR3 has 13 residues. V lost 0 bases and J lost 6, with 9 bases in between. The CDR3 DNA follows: TGTGCCTGGAGTGTCCAGGGCGGTCAGCCCCAGCATTTT. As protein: CAWSVQGGQPQHF.

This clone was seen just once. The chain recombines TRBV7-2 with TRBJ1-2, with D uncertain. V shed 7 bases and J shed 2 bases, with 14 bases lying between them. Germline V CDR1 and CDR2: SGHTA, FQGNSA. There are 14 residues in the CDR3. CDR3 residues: CASILGSLNYGYTF. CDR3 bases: TGTGCCAGCATCCTAGGCAGCTTAAACTATGGCTACACCTTC.

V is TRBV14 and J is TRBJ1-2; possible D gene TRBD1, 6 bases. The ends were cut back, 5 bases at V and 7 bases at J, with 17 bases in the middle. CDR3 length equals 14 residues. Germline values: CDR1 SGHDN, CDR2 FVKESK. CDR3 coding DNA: TGTGCCAGCAGCGCACAGGGTCCGTCTTCTGGCTACACCTTC. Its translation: CASSAQGPSSGYTF.

DNA for the CDR3: TGTGCCAGCAGTGAAGATGGGCAGAACTATGGCTACACCTTC. The encoded protein is CASSEDGQNYGYTF. This chain links TRBV2 with TRBJ1-2; D is ambiguous. The V gene's germline CDR1 is SNHLY and CDR2 FYNNEI. The CDR3 covers 14 residues. V dropped 1 base and J dropped 2 bases, with 8 bases sitting between them.

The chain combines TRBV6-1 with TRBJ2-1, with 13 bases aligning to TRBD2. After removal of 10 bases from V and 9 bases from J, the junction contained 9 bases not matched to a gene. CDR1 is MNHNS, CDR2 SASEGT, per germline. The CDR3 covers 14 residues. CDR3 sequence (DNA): TGTGCCACTCCAGGACTAGCGGGAGCGGGTGAGCAGTTCTTC. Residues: CATPGLAGAGEQFF.

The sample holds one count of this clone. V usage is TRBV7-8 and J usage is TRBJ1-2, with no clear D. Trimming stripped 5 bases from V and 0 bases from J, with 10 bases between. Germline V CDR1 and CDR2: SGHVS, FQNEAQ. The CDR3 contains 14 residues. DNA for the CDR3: TGTGCCAGCAGCGAGGATCATACTAACTATGGCTACACCTTC. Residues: CASSEDHTNYGYTF.

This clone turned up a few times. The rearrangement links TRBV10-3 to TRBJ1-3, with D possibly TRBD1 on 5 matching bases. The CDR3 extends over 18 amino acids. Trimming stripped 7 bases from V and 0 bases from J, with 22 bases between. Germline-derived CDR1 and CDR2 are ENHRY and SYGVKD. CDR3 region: CAITPESMDTRSGNTIYF. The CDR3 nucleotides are TGTGCCATCACCCCCGAAAGTATGGACACACGCTCTGGAAACACCATATATTTT.

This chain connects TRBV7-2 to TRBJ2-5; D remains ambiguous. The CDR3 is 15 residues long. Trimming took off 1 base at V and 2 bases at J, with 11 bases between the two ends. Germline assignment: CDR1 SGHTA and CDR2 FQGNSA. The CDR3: CASSLGGTAQETQYF. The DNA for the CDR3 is TGTGCCAGCAGCTTAGGCGGTACTGCACAAGAGACCCAGTACTTC. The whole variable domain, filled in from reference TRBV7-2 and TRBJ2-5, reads GAGVSQSPSNKVTEKGKDVELRCDPISGHTALYWYRQSLGQGLEFLIYFQGNSAPDKSGLPSDRFSAERTGGSVSTLTIQRTQQEDSAVYLCASSLGGTAQETQYFGPGTRLLVL.

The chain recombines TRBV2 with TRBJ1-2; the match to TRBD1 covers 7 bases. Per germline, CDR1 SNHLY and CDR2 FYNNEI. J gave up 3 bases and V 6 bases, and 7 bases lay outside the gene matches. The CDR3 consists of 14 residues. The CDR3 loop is CASRGIDRDYGYTF. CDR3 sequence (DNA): TGTGCCAGCAGAGGAATTGACAGGGACTATGGCTACACCTTC.

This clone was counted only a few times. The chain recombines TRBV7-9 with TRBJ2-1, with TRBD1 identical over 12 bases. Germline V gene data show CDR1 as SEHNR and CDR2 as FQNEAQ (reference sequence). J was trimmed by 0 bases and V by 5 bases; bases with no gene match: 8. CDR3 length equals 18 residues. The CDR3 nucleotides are TGTGCCAGCAGCAGGGGACAGGGGGCTGCGAGCTCCTACAATGAGCAGTTCTTC. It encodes CASSRGQGAASSYNEQFF.

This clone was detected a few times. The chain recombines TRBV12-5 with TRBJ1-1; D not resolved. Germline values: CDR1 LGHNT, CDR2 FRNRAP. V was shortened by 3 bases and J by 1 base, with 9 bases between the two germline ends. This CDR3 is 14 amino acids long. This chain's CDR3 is CASGFQAGNTEAFF. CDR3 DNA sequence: TGTGCTAGTGGTTTCCAGGCGGGGAACACTGAAGCTTTCTTT.

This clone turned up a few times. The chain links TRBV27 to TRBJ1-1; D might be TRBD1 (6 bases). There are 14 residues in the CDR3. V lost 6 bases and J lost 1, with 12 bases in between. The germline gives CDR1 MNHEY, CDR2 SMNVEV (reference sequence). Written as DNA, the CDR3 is TGTGCCAGCAGAGGAGACAGGTGGAACACTGAAGCTTTCTTT. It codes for CASRGDRWNTEAFF.

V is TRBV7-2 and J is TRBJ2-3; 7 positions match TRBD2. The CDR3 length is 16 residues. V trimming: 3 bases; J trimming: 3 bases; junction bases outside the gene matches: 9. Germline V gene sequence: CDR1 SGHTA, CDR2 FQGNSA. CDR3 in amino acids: CASSFRVGGRTDTQYF. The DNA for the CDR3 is TGTGCCAGCAGCTTCCGGGTCGGGGGGAGGACAGATACGCAGTATTTT.

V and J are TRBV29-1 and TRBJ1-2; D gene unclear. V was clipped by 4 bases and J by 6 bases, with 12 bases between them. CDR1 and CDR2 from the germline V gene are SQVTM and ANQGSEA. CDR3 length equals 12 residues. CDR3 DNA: TGCAGCGTTGGATCTCCTTCGGATGGCTACACCTTC. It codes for CSVGSPSDGYTF.